Given below is one T cell receptor beta chain in context. The germline V and J ends were trimmed by 3 bases and 0 bases, with 9 bases remaining between them. This CDR3 has 14 amino acids. In germline, CDR1 is SGHTA, CDR2 FQGNSA. This sample is drawn from a study of shared clonotypes between healthy human individuals. Study-wide background: The plates for each donor numbered three CD4 naive, three CD4 memory, two CD8 naive and one CD8 memory.

Into CD45RA+ naive and CD45RA-negative memory subsets, the CD4+ cells were split. Genomic DNA belonging to each subset was distributed in equal measure over several immunoSEQ plates. Clones were read by immunoSEQ multiplex PCR, and TCRdb kept only the in-frame ones, dropping some. Of about 1.5 million clones listed, 98% were seen once; the top ten hold roughly 0.42%. The origin of this receptor is a man younger than 45 in good health. V and J are TRBV7-2 and TRBJ2-7; D ambiguous. Specimen: naive CD4+ T cells sorted from blood. Stated subset: CD45RA+ positively selected. In DNA form, the CDR3 reads TGTGCCAGCAGCTTTGACTTTAGCTCCTACGAGCAGTACTTC. It translates to CASSFDFSSYEQYF.